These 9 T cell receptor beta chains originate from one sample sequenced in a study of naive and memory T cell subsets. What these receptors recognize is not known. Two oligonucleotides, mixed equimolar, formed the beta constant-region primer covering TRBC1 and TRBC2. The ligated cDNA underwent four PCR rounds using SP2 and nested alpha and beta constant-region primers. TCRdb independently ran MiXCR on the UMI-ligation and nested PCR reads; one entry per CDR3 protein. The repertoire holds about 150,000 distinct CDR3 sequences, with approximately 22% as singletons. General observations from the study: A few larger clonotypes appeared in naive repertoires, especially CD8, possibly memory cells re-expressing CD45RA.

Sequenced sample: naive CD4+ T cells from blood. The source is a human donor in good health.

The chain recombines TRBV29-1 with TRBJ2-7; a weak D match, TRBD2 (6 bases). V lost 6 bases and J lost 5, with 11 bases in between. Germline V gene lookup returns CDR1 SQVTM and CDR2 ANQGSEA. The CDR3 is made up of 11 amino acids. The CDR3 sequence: CSVRGSHEQYF. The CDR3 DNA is TGCAGCGTACGGGGGTCCCACGAGCAGTACTTC.

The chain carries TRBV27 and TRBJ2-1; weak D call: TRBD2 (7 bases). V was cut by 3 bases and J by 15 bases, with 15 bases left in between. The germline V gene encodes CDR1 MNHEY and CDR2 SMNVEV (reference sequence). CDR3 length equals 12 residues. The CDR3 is CASSFGGQIAFF. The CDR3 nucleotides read TGTGCCAGCAGTTTCGGGGGGCAGATTGCGTTCTTC.

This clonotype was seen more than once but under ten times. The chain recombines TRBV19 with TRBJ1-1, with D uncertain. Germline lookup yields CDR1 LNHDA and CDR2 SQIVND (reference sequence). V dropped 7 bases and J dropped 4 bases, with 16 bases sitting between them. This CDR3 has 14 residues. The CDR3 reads CASKPIALSTEAFF. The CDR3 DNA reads TGTGCCAGTAAGCCGATCGCCTTAAGCACTGAAGCTTTCTTT.

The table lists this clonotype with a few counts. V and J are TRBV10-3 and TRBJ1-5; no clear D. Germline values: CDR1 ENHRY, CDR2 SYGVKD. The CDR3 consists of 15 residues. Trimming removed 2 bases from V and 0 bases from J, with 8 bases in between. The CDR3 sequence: CAISEGRNSNQPQHF. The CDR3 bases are TGTGCCATCAGTGAGGGACGGAATAGCAATCAGCCCCAGCATTTT.

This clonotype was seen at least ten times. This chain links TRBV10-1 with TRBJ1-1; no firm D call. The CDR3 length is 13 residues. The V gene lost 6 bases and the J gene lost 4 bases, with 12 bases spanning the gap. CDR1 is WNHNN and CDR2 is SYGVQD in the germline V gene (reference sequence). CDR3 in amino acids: CASRSEGTTEAFF. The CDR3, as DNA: TGCGCCAGCAGGTCGGAGGGTACCACTGAAGCTTTCTTT.

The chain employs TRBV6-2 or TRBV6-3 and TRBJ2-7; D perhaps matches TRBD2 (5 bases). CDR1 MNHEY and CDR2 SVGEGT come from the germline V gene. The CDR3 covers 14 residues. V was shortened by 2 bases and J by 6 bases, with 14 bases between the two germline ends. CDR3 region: CASSYGLAGFEQYF. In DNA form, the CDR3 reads TGTGCCAGCAGTTACGGGTTGGCGGGTTTCGAGCAGTACTTC.

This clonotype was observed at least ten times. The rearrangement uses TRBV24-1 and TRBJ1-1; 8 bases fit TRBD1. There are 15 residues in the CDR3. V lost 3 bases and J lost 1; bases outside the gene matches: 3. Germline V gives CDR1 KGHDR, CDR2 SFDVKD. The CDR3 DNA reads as TGTGCCACCAGTGATCACAGGGGGAGGAACACTGAAGCTTTCTTT. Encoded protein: CATSDHRGRNTEAFF.

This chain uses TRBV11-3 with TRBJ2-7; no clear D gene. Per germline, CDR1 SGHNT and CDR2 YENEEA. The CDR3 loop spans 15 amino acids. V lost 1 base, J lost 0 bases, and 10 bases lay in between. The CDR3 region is CASSLAGVLSYEQYF. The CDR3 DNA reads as TGTGCCAGCAGCTTAGCTGGCGTACTCTCCTACGAGCAGTACTTC.

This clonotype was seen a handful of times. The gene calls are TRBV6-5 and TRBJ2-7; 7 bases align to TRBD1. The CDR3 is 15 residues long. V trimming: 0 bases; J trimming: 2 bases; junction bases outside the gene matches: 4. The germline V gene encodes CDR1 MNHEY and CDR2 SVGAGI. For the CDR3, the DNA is TGTGCCAGCAGTTACTCGGGACAGACAACCTACGAGCAGTACTTC. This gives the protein CASSYSGQTTYEQYF.